This is a list of T cell receptor beta chains from one sample in a study of T cells in Graves' hyperthyroidism and ophthalmopathy. TCRdb redid the calling of the multiplex PCR reads with MiXCR, one entry per CDR3 protein. The sample includes 200,000 to 250,000 distinct CDR3 sequences, roughly 15% of them seen just once. The source material was blood. Receptor source: a man between 50 and 59 years old with Graves' hyperthyroidism. CDR3s include the opening cysteine and the closing phenylalanine or tryptophan. D genes are given only for firm matches. Clone size, where shown, is once, few, many, or a class for clones that have expanded.

cdr3_aa,cdr3_nt,d_call,clone_size,v_call,j_call
CASSSLIDSPEGYTF,TGCGCCAGCAGCTCTTTAATCGACAGCCCAGAAGGCTACACCTTC,NA,many,TRBV5-1,TRBJ1-2
CASSPRTSGIGQFF,TGTGCCAGCAGTCCAAGGACTAGCGGGATAGGGCAGTTCTTC,TRBD2,many,TRBV27,TRBJ2-1
CASSLPGTSSYEQYF,TGTGCCAGCAGCTTACCGGGGACTAGCTCCTACGAGCAGTACTTC,TRBD2,NA,TRBV7-2,TRBJ2-7
CASSLGGSGFPYEQYF,TGTGCCAGCAGCTTGGGGGGTAGCGGCTTCCCCTACGAGCAGTACTTC,NA,many,TRBV7-2,TRBJ2-7
CATGLAGVGTQYF,TGTGCCACCGGACTAGCGGGAGTCGGTACGCAGTATTTT,TRBD2,NA,TRBV6-2/TRBV6-3,TRBJ2-3
CASSLLGLAGYNEQFF,TGTGCCAGCAGCTTACTAGGCCTAGCGGGATACAATGAGCAGTTCTTC,TRBD2,many,TRBV7-9,TRBJ2-1
CASSSFQYASNTGELFF,TGTGCCAGCAGCTCATTTCAATACGCCTCCAACACCGGGGAGCTGTTTTTT,NA,few,TRBV7-6,TRBJ2-2
CASSLLRQVSGELFF,TGTGCCAGCAGCTTACTGCGGCAGGTCTCCGGGGAGCTGTTTTTT,NA,few,TRBV7-8,TRBJ2-2
CASSLAGTGLSPLHF,TGCGCCAGCAGCTTGGCCGGGACAGGTCTTTCACCCCTCCACTTT,TRBD1,few,TRBV5-1,TRBJ1-6
CATSDNDRARTDTQYF,TGTGCCACCAGTGATAACGACAGGGCAAGGACAGATACGCAGTATTTT,TRBD1,few,TRBV24-1,TRBJ2-3
CASSAWTRGNEQFF,TGTGCCAGCAGCGCGTGGACTAGGGGCAATGAGCAGTTCTTC,TRBD2,NA,TRBV5-8,TRBJ2-1
CASGPFGGYTF,TGCGCCAGCGGCCCCTTTGGTGGCTACACCTTC,NA,NA,TRBV4-1,TRBJ1-2
CSAPSGAPYNEQFF,TGCAGTGCTCCTAGCGGAGCTCCGTACAATGAGCAGTTCTTC,TRBD2,few,TRBV20-1,TRBJ2-1
CASSLTGFIGNTIYF,TGTGCCAGCAGCTTAACAGGGTTCATAGGAAACACCATATATTTT,NA,few,TRBV11-2,TRBJ1-3
CASRTSGISYNEQFF,TGCGCCAGTAGGACTAGCGGAATATCCTACAATGAGCAGTTCTTC,TRBD2,many,TRBV5-1,TRBJ2-1
CATGRASYEQYF,TGTGCCACCGGGAGGGCCTCCTACGAGCAGTACTTC,TRBD2,NA,TRBV12-3/TRBV12-4,TRBJ2-7
CASSQGRVTDTQYF,TGCGCCAGCAGCCAAGGCCGAGTGACAGATACGCAGTATTTT,NA,many,TRBV4-3,TRBJ2-3
CASSLGPSPYNEQFF,TGTGCCAGCAGCTTGGGGCCATCCCCTTACAATGAGCAGTTCTTC,NA,many,TRBV5-6,TRBJ2-1
CASSVDGDSYNEQFF,TGTGCCAGCAGCGTAGATGGTGACTCCTACAATGAGCAGTTCTTC,NA,NA,TRBV9,TRBJ2-1
CASSGARTGELFF,TGTGCCAGCAGTGGGGCACGGACCGGGGAGCTGTTTTTT,NA,NA,TRBV6-1,TRBJ2-2
CASSRGSQGDEQFF,TGTGCCAGCTCACGAGGCTCTCAGGGCGATGAGCAGTTCTTC,NA,many,TRBV18,TRBJ2-1
CASSLYTGNTEAFF,TGCGCCAGCAGCTTGTATACAGGGAACACTGAAGCTTTCTTT,NA,few,TRBV5-1,TRBJ1-1
CASSPTRVRAGELLF,TGTGCCAGCAGCCCGACTCGGGTTCGGGCCGGGGAGCTGCTTTTT,NA,NA,TRBV11-2,TRBJ2-2
CASTSLRLAGGPGTDTQYF,TGTGCCAGCACCAGCCTCCGACTAGCGGGAGGGCCGGGCACAGATACGCAGTATTTT,TRBD2,many,TRBV28,TRBJ2-3
CASTEDRNYGYTF,TGTGCCAGCACCGAAGACAGAAACTATGGCTACACCTTC,NA,few,TRBV2,TRBJ1-2
CASSLDRGSRDEQFF,TGCGCCAGCAGCTTGGATCGCGGGAGTAGGGATGAGCAGTTCTTC,TRBD2,NA,TRBV5-1,TRBJ2-1
CASSLGRVNTGELFF,TGTGCCAGCAGTTTGGGCAGGGTGAACACCGGGGAGCTGTTTTTT,NA,few,TRBV12-3/TRBV12-4,TRBJ2-2
CASSVSENTGELFF,TGTGCCAGTAGTGTAAGCGAGAACACCGGGGAGCTGTTTTTT,NA,NA,TRBV19,TRBJ2-2
CASSSRQNTEAFF,TGTGCCAGCAGCTCAAGACAGAACACTGAAGCTTTCTTT,NA,NA,TRBV7-8,TRBJ1-1
CASSLNAGGNSPLHF,TGTGCCAGCAGCTTAAACGCAGGGGGAAATTCACCCCTCCACTTT,TRBD1,few,TRBV11-2,TRBJ1-6
CASSLVIGYEQYF,TGTGCCAGCAGTTTGGTCATAGGCTACGAGCAGTACTTC,NA,many,TRBV12-3/TRBV12-4,TRBJ2-7
CASRPTGRYYGYTF,TGTGCCAGCAGACCGACAGGTCGATACTATGGCTACACCTTC,NA,many,TRBV28,TRBJ1-2
CASSDGQGENTGELFF,TGTGCCAGCAGCGACGGACAGGGGGAAAACACCGGGGAGCTGTTTTTT,TRBD1,NA,TRBV9,TRBJ2-2
CAIRAQDTEAFF,TGTGCCATCAGGGCACAGGACACTGAAGCTTTCTTT,NA,many,TRBV10-3,TRBJ1-1
CASSQDRYGTGAPNEQFF,TGCGCCAGCAGCCAAGATCGTTATGGGACAGGGGCACCCAATGAGCAGTTCTTC,TRBD1,many,TRBV4-1,TRBJ2-1
CASNRRGVWSAEQYF,TGTGCCAGCAACCGAAGGGGGGTCTGGTCAGCCGAGCAGTACTTC,NA,many,TRBV28,TRBJ2-7
CASSLGRVYETQYF,TGTGCCAGCAGCTTAGGGCGGGTTTACGAGACCCAGTACTTC,NA,few,TRBV7-2,TRBJ2-5
CAGQDSGANVLTF,TGTGCCGGACAGGACTCTGGGGCCAACGTCCTGACTTTC,TRBD1,many,TRBV28,TRBJ2-6
CASRNDLRRNTEAFF,TGTGCCAGCAGGAACGACCTCAGGAGGAACACTGAAGCTTTCTTT,NA,many,TRBV2,TRBJ1-1
CSVDPRGQGREQYF,TGCAGCGTTGACCCCAGGGGACAGGGTCGCGAGCAGTACTTC,TRBD1,many,TRBV29-1,TRBJ2-7
CSARRQRTIVTQYF,TGCAGTGCTAGAAGACAGCGGACAATAGTGACCCAGTACTTC,NA,few,TRBV20-1,TRBJ2-5
CSARSGQTDYEQYF,TGCAGTGCTAGATCGGGGCAGACAGACTACGAGCAGTACTTC,NA,few,TRBV20-1,TRBJ2-7
CASSGGLAGDYEQFF,TGCGCCAGCAGCGGGGGACTAGCGGGAGACTATGAGCAGTTCTTC,TRBD2,once,TRBV5-1,TRBJ2-1
CSAQYLAAESYEQYF,TGCAGTGCTCAGTATCTCGCAGCTGAAAGCTACGAGCAGTACTTC,NA,many,TRBV20-1,TRBJ2-7
CAWKGQSSSYEQYF,TGTGCCTGGAAGGGACAGTCAAGCTCCTACGAGCAGTACTTC,TRBD1,NA,TRBV30,TRBJ2-7
CASRNYRDRGPGYTF,TGTGCCAGCAGAAATTACCGGGACAGGGGGCCCGGCTACACCTTC,TRBD1,NA,TRBV12-3/TRBV12-4,TRBJ1-2
CASSYSWDRFSPLHF,TGTGCCAGCAGTTACTCTTGGGACAGATTTTCACCCCTCCACTTT,TRBD1,NA,TRBV6-2/TRBV6-3,TRBJ1-6
CASSLTEGNQPQHF,TGTGCCAGCAGCTTGACTGAGGGAAATCAGCCCCAGCATTTT,NA,NA,TRBV5-5,TRBJ1-5
CSATPGLAAKEQYF,TGCAGTGCCACACCCGGACTAGCGGCTAAGGAGCAGTACTTC,TRBD2,many,TRBV20-1,TRBJ2-7
CASSRASGTDTQYF,TGTGCCAGCTCGAGAGCCAGCGGGACTGATACGCAGTATTTT,TRBD2,many,TRBV18,TRBJ2-3
CASSFNRVDTQYF,TGTGCCAGCAGCTTCAACAGGGTAGATACGCAGTATTTT,NA,few,TRBV7-2,TRBJ2-3
CSARVQGAYGQYF,TGCAGTGCTAGAGTGCAGGGGGCATATGGGCAGTACTTC,TRBD1,few,TRBV20-1,TRBJ2-7